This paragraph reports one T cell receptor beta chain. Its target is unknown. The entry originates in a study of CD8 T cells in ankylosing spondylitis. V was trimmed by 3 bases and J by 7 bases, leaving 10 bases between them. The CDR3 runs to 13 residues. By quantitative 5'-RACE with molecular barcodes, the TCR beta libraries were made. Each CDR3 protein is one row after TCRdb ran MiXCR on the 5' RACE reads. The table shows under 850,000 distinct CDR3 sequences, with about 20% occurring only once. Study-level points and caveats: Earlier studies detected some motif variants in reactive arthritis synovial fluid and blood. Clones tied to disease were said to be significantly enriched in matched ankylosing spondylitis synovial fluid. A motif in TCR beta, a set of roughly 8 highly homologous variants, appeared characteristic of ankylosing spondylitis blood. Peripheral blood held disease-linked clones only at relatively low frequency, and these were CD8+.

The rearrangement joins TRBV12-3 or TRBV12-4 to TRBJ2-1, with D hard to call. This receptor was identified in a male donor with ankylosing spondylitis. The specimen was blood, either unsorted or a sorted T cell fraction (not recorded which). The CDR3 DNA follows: TGTGCCAGCAGTTTTCGAAGTGGGAATGAGCAGTTCTTC. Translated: CASSFRSGNEQFF.